This TCR beta chain was captured in a study of blood T cell repertoires in COVID-19. Study in general: Sources were T cells, B-cell-depleted T cells, or PBMCs; the material itself was cDNA or gDNA.

Seattle patients were enrolled while actively infected and followed longitudinally. TCRdb's copy holds only in-frame clones and misses some; the assay was immunoSEQ multiplex PCR. Seen here are about 250,000 clones, approximately 91% observed once, and the top ten hold 0.8% to 0.95%. This sequence was found in a young man with COVID-19, enrolled during active disease. The specimen sequenced was peripheral blood.

The CDR3 here is CASSPTGQGAGEQYF. The CDR3 DNA follows: TGTGCCAGCAGCCCGACGGGACAGGGGGCGGGGGAGCAGTACTTC. V usage is TRBV28 and J usage is TRBJ2-7; 12 bases align to TRBD1. Germline V gives CDR1 MDHEN, CDR2 SYDVKM. The CDR3 has 15 residues. Losses at the gene ends were 6 bases for V and 7 bases for J; bases not matched to a gene: 10.